This T cell receptor (beta chain) was observed in a study of T cells in Graves' hyperthyroidism and ophthalmopathy. Patients aged 18 to 65 with hyperthyroidism were newly diagnosed, with duration under 2 months. Thyroid ultrasound, orbital computed tomography, clinical symptoms, and serum thyroxine and TRAb underpinned diagnoses. Amplification of TCR beta CDR3 regions was performed using RNA transcripts as template. TCR CDR3 regions were first amplified by RT-PCR with HTBI primers. TCRdb re-analysed the multiplex PCR reads in MiXCR, keeping a single row per CDR3 protein. The sample has approximately 260,000 distinct CDR3 sequences; 13% to 15% are singletons. V dropped 1 base and J dropped 2 bases, with 12 bases sitting between them. This CDR3 has 15 amino acids. Germline CDR1 reads KGHSH; CDR2 reads LQKENI.

This TCR was recovered from a woman between 50 and 59 years old with Graves' hyperthyroidism that later progressed to Graves' ophthalmopathy. Sequenced sample: blood. V gene TRBV18 combines with J gene TRBJ2-7; D call uncertain. For the CDR3, the DNA is TGTGCCAGCTCACCACGGCCAATTACAACCTACGAGCAGTACTTC. Protein sequence: CASSPRPITTYEQYF.